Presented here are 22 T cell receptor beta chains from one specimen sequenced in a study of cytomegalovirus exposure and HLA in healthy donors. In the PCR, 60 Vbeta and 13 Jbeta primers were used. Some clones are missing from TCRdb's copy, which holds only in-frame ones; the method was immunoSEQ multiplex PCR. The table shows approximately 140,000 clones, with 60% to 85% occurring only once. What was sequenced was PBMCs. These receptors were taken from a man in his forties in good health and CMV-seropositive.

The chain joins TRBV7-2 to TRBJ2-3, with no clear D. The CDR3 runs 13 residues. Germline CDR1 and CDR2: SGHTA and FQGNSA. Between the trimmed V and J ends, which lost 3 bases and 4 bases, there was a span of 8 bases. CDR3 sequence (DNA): TGTGCCAGCAGCTTTCGGTCCGCAGATACGCAGTATTTT. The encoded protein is CASSFRSADTQYF. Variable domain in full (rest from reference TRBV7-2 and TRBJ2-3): GAGVSQSPSNKVTEKGKDVELRCDPISGHTALYWYRQSLGQGLEFLIYFQGNSAPDKSGLPSDRFSAERTGGSVSTLTIQRTQQEDSAVYLCASSFRSADTQYFGPGTRLTVL.

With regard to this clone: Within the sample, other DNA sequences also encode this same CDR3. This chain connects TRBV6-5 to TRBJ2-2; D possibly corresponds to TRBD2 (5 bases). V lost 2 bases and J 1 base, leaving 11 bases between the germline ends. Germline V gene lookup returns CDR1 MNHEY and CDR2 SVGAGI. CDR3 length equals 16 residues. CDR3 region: CASSYEAGGNTGELFF. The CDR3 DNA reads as TGTGCCAGCAGTTACGAGGCAGGAGGGAACACCGGGGAGCTGTTTTTT.

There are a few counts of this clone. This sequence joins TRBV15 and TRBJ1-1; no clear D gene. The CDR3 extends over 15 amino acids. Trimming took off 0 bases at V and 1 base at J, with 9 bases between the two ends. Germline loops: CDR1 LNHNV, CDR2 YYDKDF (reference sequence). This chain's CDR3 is CATSRDRISNTEAFF. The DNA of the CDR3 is TGTGCCACCAGCAGAGACAGGATCTCGAACACTGAAGCTTTCTTT. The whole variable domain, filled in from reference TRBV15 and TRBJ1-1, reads DAMVIQNPRYQVTQFGKPVTLSCSQTLNHNVMYWYQQKSSQAPKLLFHYYDKDFNNEADTPDNFQSRRPNTSFCFLDIRSPGLGDTAMYLCATSRDRISNTEAFFGQGTRLTVV.

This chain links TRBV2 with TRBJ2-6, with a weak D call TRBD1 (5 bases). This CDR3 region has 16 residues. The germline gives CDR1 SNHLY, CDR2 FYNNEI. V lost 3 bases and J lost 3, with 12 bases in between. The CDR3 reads CASSDIGAFGANVLTF. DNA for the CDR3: TGTGCCAGCAGTGATATAGGGGCCTTTGGGGCCAACGTCCTGACTTTC.

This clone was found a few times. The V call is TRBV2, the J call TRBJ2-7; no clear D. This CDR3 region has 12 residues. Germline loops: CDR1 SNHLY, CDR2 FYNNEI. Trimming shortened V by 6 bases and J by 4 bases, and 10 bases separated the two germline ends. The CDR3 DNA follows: TGTGCCAGCAGACCTTCAGAATACGAGCAGTACTTC. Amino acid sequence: CASRPSEYEQYF.

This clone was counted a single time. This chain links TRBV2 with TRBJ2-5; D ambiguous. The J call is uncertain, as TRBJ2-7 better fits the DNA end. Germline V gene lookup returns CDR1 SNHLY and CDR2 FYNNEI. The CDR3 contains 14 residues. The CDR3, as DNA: TGTGCCAGCAGTCCAGGCCACCTCCCCTACGAGCAGTACTTC. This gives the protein CASSPGHLPYEQYF.

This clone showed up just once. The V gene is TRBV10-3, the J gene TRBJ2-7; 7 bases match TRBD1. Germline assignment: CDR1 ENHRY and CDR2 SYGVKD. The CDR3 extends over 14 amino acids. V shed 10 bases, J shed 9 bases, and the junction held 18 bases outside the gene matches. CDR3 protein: CATSLRDSSLGQYF. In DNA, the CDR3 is TGTGCCACTAGCCTCCGGGACAGCTCCTTAGGGCAGTACTTC.

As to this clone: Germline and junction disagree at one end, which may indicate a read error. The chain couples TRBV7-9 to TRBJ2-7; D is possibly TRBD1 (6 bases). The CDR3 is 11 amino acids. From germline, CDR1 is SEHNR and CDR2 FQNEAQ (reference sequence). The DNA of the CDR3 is TGTTCCAGCAGCTTTACAGGGGAGCAGTACTTC. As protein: CSSSFTGEQYF.

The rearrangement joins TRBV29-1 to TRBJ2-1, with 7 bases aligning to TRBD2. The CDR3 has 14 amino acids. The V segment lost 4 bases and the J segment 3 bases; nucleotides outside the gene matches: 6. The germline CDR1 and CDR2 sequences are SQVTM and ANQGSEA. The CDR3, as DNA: TGCAGCGTTGCGGGGGGACTTATCTACAATGAGCAGTTCTTC. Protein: CSVAGGLIYNEQFF.

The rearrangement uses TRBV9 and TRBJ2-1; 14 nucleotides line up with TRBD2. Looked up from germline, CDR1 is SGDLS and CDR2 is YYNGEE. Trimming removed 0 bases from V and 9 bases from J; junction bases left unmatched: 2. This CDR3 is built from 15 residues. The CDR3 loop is CASSVVGLAGAEQFF. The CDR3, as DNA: TGTGCCAGCAGCGTAGTGGGACTAGCGGGAGCTGAGCAGTTCTTC.

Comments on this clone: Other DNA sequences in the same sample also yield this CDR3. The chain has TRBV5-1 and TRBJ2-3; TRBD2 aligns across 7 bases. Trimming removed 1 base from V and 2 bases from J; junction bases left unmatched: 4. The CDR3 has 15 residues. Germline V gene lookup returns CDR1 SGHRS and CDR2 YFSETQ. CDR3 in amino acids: CASSLSSGDTDTQYF. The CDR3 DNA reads TGCGCCAGCAGCTTGTCCAGCGGGGACACAGATACGCAGTATTTT. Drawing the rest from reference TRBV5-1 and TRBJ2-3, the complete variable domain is KAGVTQTPRYLIKTRGQQVTLSCSPISGHRSVSWYQQTPGQGLQFLFEYFSETQRNKGNFPGRFSGRQFSNSRSEMNVSTLELGDSALYLCASSLSSGDTDTQYFGPGTRLTVL.

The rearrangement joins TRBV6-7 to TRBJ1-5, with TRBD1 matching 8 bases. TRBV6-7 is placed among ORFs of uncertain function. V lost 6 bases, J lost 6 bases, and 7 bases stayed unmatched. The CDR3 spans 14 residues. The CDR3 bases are TGTGCCAGCAGCCACAGGGGGAAAGGTCAGCCCCAGCATTTT. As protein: CASSHRGKGQPQHF.

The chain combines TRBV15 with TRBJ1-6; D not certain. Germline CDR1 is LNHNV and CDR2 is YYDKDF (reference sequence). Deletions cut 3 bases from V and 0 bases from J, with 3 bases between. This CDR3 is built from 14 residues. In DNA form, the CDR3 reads TGTGCCACCAGCAGCAGCTCCTATAATTCACCCCTCCACTTT. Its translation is CATSSSSYNSPLHF. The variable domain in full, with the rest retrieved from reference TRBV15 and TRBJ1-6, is DAMVIQNPRYQVTQFGKPVTLSCSQTLNHNVMYWYQQKSSQAPKLLFHYYDKDFNNEADTPDNFQSRRPNTSFCFLDIRSPGLGDTAMYLCATSSSSYNSPLHFGNGTRLTVT.

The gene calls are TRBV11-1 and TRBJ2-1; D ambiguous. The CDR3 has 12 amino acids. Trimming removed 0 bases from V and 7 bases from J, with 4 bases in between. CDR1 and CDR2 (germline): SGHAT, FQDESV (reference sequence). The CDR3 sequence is CASSLAQNEQFF. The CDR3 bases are TGTGCCAGCAGCTTAGCCCAAAATGAGCAGTTCTTC.

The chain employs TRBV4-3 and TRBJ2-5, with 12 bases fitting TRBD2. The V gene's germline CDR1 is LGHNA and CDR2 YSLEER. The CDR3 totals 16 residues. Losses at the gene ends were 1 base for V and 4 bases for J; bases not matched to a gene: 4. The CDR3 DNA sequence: TGCGCCAGCAGCCAAGGGGCTAGCGGGAGGGTAGAGACCCAGTACTTC. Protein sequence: CASSQGASGRVETQYF.

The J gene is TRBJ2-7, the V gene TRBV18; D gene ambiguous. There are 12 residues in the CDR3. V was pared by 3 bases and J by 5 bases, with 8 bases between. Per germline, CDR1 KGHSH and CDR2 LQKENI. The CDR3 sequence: CASSPLDNEQYF. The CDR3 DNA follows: TGTGCCAGCTCACCCTTAGACAACGAGCAGTACTTC.

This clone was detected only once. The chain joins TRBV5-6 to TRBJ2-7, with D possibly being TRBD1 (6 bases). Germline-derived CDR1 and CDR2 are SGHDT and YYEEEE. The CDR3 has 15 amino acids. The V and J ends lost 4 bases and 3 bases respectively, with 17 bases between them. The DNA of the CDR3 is TGTGCCAGCAGCCCACAGGGCCCAATAGTCTACGAGCAGTACTTC. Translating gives CASSPQGPIVYEQYF.

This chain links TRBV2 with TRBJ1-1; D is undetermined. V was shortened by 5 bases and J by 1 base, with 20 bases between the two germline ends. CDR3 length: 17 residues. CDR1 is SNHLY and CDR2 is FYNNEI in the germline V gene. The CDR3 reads CASSPLEEDPANTEAFF. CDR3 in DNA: TGTGCCAGCAGTCCCCTTGAAGAGGATCCAGCGAACACTGAAGCTTTCTTT.

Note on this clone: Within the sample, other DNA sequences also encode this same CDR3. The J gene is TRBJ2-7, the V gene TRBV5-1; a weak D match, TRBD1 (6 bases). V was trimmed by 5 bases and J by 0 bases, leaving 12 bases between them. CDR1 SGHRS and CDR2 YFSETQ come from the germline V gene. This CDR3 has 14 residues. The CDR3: CASRLTGSSYEQYF. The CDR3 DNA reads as TGCGCCAGCAGACTCACAGGGAGCTCCTACGAGCAGTACTTC.

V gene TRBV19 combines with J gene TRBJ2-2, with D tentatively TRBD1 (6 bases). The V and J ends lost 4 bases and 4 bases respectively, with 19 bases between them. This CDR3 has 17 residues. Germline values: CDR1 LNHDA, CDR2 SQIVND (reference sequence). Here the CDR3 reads CASSRADRGQSTGELFF. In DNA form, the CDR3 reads TGTGCCAGTAGTAGGGCCGACAGAGGACAGTCCACCGGGGAGCTGTTTTTT.

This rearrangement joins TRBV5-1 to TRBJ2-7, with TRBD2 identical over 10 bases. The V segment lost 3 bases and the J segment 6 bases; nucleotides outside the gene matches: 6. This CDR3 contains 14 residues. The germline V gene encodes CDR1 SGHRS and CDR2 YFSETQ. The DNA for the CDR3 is TGCGCCAGCAGCTCCGGACTAGCGGCCCGCGAGCAGTACTTC. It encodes CASSSGLAAREQYF.

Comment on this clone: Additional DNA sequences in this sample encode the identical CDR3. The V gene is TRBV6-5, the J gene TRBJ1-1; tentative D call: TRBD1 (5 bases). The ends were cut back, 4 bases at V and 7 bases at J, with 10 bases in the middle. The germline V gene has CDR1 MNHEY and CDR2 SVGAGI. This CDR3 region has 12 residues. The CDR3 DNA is TGTGCCAGCAGTTCGCGGGGCGGTGAAGCTTTCTTT. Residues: CASSSRGGEAFF.